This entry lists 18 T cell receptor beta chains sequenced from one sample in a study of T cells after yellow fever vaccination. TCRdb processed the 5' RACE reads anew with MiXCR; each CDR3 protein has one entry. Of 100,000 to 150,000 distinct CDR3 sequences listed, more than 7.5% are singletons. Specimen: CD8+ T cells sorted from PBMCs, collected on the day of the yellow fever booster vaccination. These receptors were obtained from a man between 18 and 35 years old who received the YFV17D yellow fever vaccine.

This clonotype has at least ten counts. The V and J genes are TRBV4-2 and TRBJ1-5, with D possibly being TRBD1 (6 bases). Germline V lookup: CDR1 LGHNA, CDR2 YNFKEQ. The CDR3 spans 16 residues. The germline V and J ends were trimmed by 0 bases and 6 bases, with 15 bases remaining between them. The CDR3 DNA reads TGTGCCAGCAGCCAAGATTGGGGCGGGGGCACTCAGCCCCAGCATTTT. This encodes CASSQDWGGGTQPQHF.

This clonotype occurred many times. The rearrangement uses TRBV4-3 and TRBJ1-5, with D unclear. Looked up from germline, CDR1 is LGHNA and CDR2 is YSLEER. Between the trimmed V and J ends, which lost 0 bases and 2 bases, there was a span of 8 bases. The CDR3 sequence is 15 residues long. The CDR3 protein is CASSQEVCCNQPQHF. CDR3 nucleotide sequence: TGCGCCAGCAGCCAAGAGGTTTGTTGCAATCAGCCCCAGCATTTT.

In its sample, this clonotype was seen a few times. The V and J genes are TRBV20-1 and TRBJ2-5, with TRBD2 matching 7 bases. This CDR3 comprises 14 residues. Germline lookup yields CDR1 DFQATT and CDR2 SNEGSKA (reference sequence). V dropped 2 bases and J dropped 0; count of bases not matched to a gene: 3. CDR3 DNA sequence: TGCAGTGCTAGAAAGCGGGGCCACCAAGAGACCCAGTACTTC. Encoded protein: CSARKRGHQETQYF.

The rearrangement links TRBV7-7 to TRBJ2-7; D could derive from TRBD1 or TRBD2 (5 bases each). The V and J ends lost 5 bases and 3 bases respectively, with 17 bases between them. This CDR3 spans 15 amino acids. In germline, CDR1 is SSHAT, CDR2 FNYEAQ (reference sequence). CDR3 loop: CASSRDVKIGYEQYF. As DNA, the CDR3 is TGTGCCAGCAGCCGGGACGTTAAAATCGGCTACGAGCAGTACTTC.

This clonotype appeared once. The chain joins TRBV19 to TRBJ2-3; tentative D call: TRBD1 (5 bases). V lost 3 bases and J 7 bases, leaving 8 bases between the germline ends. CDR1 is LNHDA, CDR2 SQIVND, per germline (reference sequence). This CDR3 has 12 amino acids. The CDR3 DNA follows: TGTGCCAGTAGTATTAGGGGAAATACGCAGTATTTT. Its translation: CASSIRGNTQYF.

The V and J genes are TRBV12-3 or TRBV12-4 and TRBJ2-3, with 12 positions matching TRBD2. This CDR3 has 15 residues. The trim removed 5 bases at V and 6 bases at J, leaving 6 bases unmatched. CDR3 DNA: TGTGCCAGCAGTATACTAGCGGGGGGTACGGATACGCAGTATTTT. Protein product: CASSILAGGTDTQYF.

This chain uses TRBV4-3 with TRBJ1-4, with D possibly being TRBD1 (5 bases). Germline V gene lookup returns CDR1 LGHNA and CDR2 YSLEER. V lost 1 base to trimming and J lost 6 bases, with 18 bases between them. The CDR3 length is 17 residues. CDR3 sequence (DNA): TGCGCCAGCAGCCAAGCGACCGGGACTCACATGGATGAAAAACTGTTTTTT. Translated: CASSQATGTHMDEKLFF.

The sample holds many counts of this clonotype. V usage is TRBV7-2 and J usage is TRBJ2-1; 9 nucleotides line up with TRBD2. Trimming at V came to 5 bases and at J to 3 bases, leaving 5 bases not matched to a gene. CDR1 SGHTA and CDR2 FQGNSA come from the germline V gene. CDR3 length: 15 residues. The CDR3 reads CASSAAGGSYNEQFF. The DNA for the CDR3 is TGTGCCAGCAGCGCAGCGGGGGGAAGCTACAATGAGCAGTTCTTC.

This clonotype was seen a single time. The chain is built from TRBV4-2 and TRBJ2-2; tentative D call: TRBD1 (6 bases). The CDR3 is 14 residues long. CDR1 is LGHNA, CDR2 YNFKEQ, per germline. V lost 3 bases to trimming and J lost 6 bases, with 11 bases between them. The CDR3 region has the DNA TGTGCCAGCAGCCACCCCGGGACACCCGGGGAGCTGTTTTTT. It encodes CASSHPGTPGELFF.

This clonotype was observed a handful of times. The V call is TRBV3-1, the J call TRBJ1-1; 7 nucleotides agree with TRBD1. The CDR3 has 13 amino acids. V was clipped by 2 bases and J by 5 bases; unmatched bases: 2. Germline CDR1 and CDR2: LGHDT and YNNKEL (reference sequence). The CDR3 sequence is CASSQTGVTEAFF. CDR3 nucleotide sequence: TGTGCCAGCAGCCAAACAGGGGTTACTGAAGCTTTCTTT. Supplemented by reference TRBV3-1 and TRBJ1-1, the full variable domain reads DTAVSQTPKYLVTQMGNDKSIKCEQNLGHDTMYWYKQDSKKFLKIMFSYNNKELIINETVPNRFSPKSPDKAHLNLHINSLELGDSAVYFCASSQTGVTEAFFGQGTRLTVV.

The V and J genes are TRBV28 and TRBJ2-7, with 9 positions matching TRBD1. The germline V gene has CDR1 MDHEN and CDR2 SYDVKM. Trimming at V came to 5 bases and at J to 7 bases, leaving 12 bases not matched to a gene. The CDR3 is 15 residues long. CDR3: CASSPTGTGLDEQYV. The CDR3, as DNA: TGTGCCAGCAGTCCGACCGGGACAGGGCTAGATGAGCAGTACGTC.

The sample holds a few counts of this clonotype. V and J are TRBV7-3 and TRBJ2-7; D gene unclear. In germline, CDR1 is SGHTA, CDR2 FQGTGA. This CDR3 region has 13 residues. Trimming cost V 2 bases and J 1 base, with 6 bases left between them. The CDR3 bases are TGTGCCAGCAGCTTAGGGGTTTCCTACGAGCAGTACTTC. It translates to CASSLGVSYEQYF.

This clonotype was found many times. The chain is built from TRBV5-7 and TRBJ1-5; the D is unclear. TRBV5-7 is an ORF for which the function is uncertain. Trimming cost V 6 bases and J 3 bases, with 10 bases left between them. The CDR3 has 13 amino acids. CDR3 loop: CASNIGVNQPQHF. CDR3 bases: TGTGCCAGCAACATCGGGGTCAATCAGCCCCAGCATTTT.

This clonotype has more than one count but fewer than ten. The DNA for the CDR3 is TGTGCCAGCAGTCCGGTTTGGGGAGGCACTGAAGCTTTCTTT. Protein: CASSPVWGGTEAFF. The chain recombines TRBV12-3 or TRBV12-4 with TRBJ1-1; no clear D gene. This CDR3 is built from 14 residues. V lost 5 bases to trimming and J lost 4 bases, with 14 bases between them.

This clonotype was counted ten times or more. The CDR3 spells CASSFVLGNEQFF. The CDR3 coding sequence is TGCGCCAGCAGCTTTGTTTTGGGGAATGAGCAGTTCTTC. The chain employs TRBV5-1 and TRBJ2-1, with D hard to call. This CDR3 has 13 amino acids. V was trimmed by 2 bases and J by 7 bases, leaving 10 bases between them. CDR1 and CDR2 from the germline V gene are SGHRS and YFSETQ.

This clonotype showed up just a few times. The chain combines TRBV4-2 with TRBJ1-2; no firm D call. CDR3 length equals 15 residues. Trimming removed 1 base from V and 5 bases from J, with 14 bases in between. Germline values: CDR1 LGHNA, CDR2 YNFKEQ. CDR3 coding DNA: TGTGCCAGCAGCCAAGTAGGCCAGGAGTTTTATGGCTACACCTTC. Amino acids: CASSQVGQEFYGYTF.

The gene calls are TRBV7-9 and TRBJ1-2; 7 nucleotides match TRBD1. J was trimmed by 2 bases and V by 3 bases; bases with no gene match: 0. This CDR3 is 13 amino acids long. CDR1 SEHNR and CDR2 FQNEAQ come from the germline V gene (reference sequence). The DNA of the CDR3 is TGTGCCAGCAGCTTGGGACAGAACTATGGCTACACCTTC. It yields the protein CASSLGQNYGYTF.

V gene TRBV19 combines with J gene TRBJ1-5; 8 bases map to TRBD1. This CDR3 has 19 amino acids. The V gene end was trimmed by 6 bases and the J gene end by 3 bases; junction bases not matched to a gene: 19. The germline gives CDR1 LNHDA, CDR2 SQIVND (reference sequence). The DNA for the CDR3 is TGTGCCAGTAGGATAATCAGGGGGCCTACCCAGGGGGCCAATCAGCCCCAGCATTTT. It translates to CASRIIRGPTQGANQPQHF.